The 10 T cell receptor beta chains below were found in one sample sequenced in a study of T cell clonality in common variable immunodeficiency. Libraries were prepared by immunoSEQ multiplex PCR; TCRdb keeps only in-frame clonotypes and omits some of them. The sample yields about 50,000 clones, without any singletons. What was sequenced was peripheral blood mononuclear cells. Every receptor here comes from a person aged 18-70 years in good health.

The CDR3 loop reads CASSPRQGGEQPQHF. The sequenced part of the CDR3 DNA is TGTGCCAGCTCACCAAGACAGGGCGGTGAACAGCCC. The V gene is TRBV18, the J gene TRBJ1-5; 7 bases align to TRBD1. The CDR3 is cut off 3 residues early in the read; its end comes from the germline J gene. The germline CDR1 and CDR2 sequences are KGHSH and LQKENI. V lost 2 bases to trimming and J lost 7 bases; unmatched junction nucleotides: 8. This CDR3 has 15 amino acids.

This clone was picked up many times. The read terminates 3 residues before the CDR3 end, so the remaining end is supplied by the germline J gene. V gene TRBV7-2 combines with J gene TRBJ2-3; the match to TRBD1 covers 8 bases. Germline lookup yields CDR1 SGHTA and CDR2 FQGNSA. Trimming took 4 bases from V and 4 from J; bases not matched to a gene: 7. This CDR3 comprises 15 residues. CDR3 DNA (partial): TGTGCCAGCAGCTCGCTCGGACAGGGACCAGATACG. Protein sequence: CASSSLGQGPDT. Given in full, the CDR3 is CASSSLGQGPDTQYF.

This clone appeared many times. The missing CDR3 end, 3 residues past where the read stops, is filled in from the germline J gene. The chain joins TRBV5-1 to TRBJ1-1, with a weak D call TRBD1 (6 bases). Germline values: CDR1 SGHRS, CDR2 YFSETQ. This CDR3 has 14 residues. The CDR3 spells CASSLGGQLTEAFF. The sequenced part of the CDR3 DNA is TGCGCCAGCAGCTTGGGAGGACAGCTAACAGAA. The variable domain in full, completed from reference TRBV5-1 and TRBJ1-1, reads KAGVTQTPRYLIKTRGQQVTLSCSPISGHRSVSWYQQTPGQGLQFLFEYFSETQRNKGNFPGRFSGRQFSNSRSEMNVSTLELGDSALYLCASSLGGQLTEAFFGQGTRLTVV.

At least ten counts were recorded for this clone. The read terminates 3 residues ahead of where the CDR3 ends, so the germline J gene completes it. The chain carries TRBV18 and TRBJ1-4; TRBD1 is a possible D gene (5 bases). Trimming shortened V by 0 bases and J by 5 bases, and 10 bases separated the two germline ends. CDR1 and CDR2 (germline): KGHSH, LQKENI. The CDR3 length is 15 residues. CDR3 bases read: TGTGCCAGCTCACCACCGCAGGGACTAAATGAAAAA. It codes for CASSPPQGLNEK. The whole CDR3 sequence reads CASSPPQGLNEKLFF.

This clone appeared many times. Read data end 3 residues before the CDR3 end; the end is taken from the germline J gene. This sequence joins TRBV18 and TRBJ2-6; D unresolved. Germline V lookup: CDR1 KGHSH, CDR2 LQKENI. V was shortened by 0 bases and J by 0 bases, with 9 bases between the two germline ends. The CDR3 is made up of 17 amino acids. The DNA read from the CDR3 is TGTGCCAGCTCACCACCGGGCAGCATCTCTGGGGCCAACGTC. This encodes CASSPPGSISGANV. The whole CDR3 reads CASSPPGSISGANVLTF. The entire variable domain, with the rest obtained from reference TRBV18 and TRBJ2-6, is as follows: NAGVMQNPRHLVRRRGQEARLRCSPMKGHSHVYWYRQLPEEGLKFMVYLQKENIIDESGMPKERFSAEFPKEGPSILRIQQVVRGDSAAYFCASSPPGSISGANVLTFGAGSRLTVL.

This clone was found many times. The sequence runs out 3 residues before the end of the CDR3; the remainder is reconstructed from the germline J gene. V gene TRBV7-9 combines with J gene TRBJ1-1; D remains unclear. This CDR3 is 13 amino acids long. V dropped 3 bases and J dropped 1 base, with 6 bases sitting between them. CDR1 is SEHNR, CDR2 FQNEAQ, per germline (reference sequence). This chain's CDR3 is CASSFEGNTEAFF. The DNA read from the CDR3 is TGTGCCAGCAGCTTTGAAGGGAACACTGAA.

This clone was counted ten times or more. The read gets to within 3 residues of the CDR3 end, and the germline J gene fills in the rest. The gene calls are TRBV18 and TRBJ2-3; D gene unclear. Germline loops: CDR1 KGHSH, CDR2 LQKENI. The CDR3 contains 13 residues. Between the trimmed V and J ends, which lost 6 bases and 2 bases, there was a span of 9 bases. CDR3 DNA (partial): TGTGCCAGCTCTTCCCCTTACACAGATACG. As protein: CASSSPYTDT. The whole CDR3 region reads CASSSPYTDTQYF.

This clone was detected many times. The read stops 3 residues short of the end of the CDR3; the missing end is completed from the germline J gene. This sequence joins TRBV30 and TRBJ2-2; TRBD2 aligns across 7 bases. This CDR3 spans 17 amino acids. Trimming at V came to 2 bases and at J to 4 bases, leaving 13 bases not matched to a gene. CDR1 is GTSNPN, CDR2 SVGIG, per germline (reference sequence). The covered CDR3 bases are TGTGCCTGGAGTCCAACAACCTCTGGACTAGTCACCGGGGAG. Translated: CAWSPTTSGLVTGE. The CDR3 reads in full as CAWSPTTSGLVTGELFF.

This clone was seen ten or more times. The CDR3 bases that were read are TGTGCCTGGAGTGTACTAGCGGGGGGGTACGAG. As protein: CAWSVLAGGYE. The full-length CDR3 reads as CAWSVLAGGYEQYF. The chain carries TRBV30 and TRBJ2-7, with 13 nucleotides matching TRBD2. The CDR3 end is not reached by the read, which stops 3 residues before it; the germline J gene fills it in. CDR3 length equals 14 residues. V lost 0 bases to trimming and J lost 4 bases; unmatched junction nucleotides: 0. The germline CDR1 and CDR2 sequences are GTSNPN and SVGIG (reference sequence).

This clone showed up just a few times. Read data end 3 residues before the CDR3 end; the end is taken from the germline J gene. The V gene is TRBV11-1, the J gene TRBJ2-1, with D tentatively TRBD2 (7 bases). CDR1 is SGHAT, CDR2 FQDESV, per germline (reference sequence). V lost 7 bases, J lost 1 base, and 14 bases lay in between. The CDR3 consists of 15 residues. The CDR3 bases that were read are TGTGCCAGCACCGTGGGGGGGCTATCCTACAATGAG. Its protein is CASTVGGLSYNE. The CDR3 in its entirety is CASTVGGLSYNEQFF.